A selection of T cell receptor beta chains follows, all from one sample in a study of T cells after posttransplantation cyclophosphamide. TCRdb keeps only in-frame clones here, not all; method: immunoSEQ multiplex PCR. The sample shows 45,000 to 65,000 clones, about 86% of them seen only once. The sequenced sample consisted of PBMCs. The receptors were sampled from a man aged 25 to 45 with a blood cancer, CMV-positive, and with a related stem cell donor. The CDR3 runs from the conserved cysteine through the conserved F or W. Each record gives: V gene, clone size, CDR3 protein. The size field is filled for only some rows; it gives once, few, many or a size class.

TRBV7-6 | few | CASSGAGGADTQYF
TRBV7-3 | NA | CASSRTGTSNEQFF
TRBV29-1 | NA | CSVETPGTEAFF
TRBV28 | NA | CAIGQGNTEAFF
TRBV30 | NA | CAWRGRSAGEADTQYF
TRBV10-3 | NA | CASSFAGNEQFF
TRBV6-6 | NA | CASTKTANYEQYF
TRBV5-1 | NA | CASSSRPGQGTGELFF
TRBV7-9 | NA | CASLPGWSSYNEQFF
TRBV11-2 | NA | CASSLRQGNSPLHF
TRBV7-2 | NA | CASSSGQATETQYF
TRBV4-3 | NA | CASSQEGHGTLNEQFF
TRBV2 | NA | CASRPNWTGGQPQHF
TRBV5-8 | NA | CASSPGEKLFF
TRBV11-1 | NA | CASSLGGLAGVAYNEQFF
TRBV28 | NA | CASSSAGTGVTEAFF
TRBV7-8 | NA | CASSGGQQETQYF
TRBV18 | NA | CASSPSGGEVDTQYF
TRBV18 | once | CASSRQDRGQDYGYTF
TRBV7-2 | NA | CASRTGASTDTQYF
TRBV5-8 | NA | CASRRIRGTNEQFF
TRBV12-2 | NA | CASRWNARYCEQYF
TRBV2 | NA | CASSKKVSGSHWLYNEQFF
TRBV25-1 | NA | CASSAGIMNTEAFF
TRBV7-2 | few | CASSEAGLVYEQFF
TRBV2 | few | CASSDGTENEKLFF
TRBV4-1 | medium-sized | CASSQEGSYEQYF
TRBV29-1 | NA | CSVSPGTWNGYTF
TRBV4-3 | NA | CASSRGSSGSNDEQFF
TRBV6-1 | NA | CASSEGLRGAGTEAFF
TRBV28 | NA | CASSLEQGITYEQYF
TRBV9 | NA | CASSKRTAGEQFF
TRBV5-6 | NA | CASSGEGRIRSTDTQYF
TRBV13 | NA | CASSRTRALYGYTF
TRBV10-3 | NA | CAISESGWGGSLGRPDTQYF
TRBV9 | NA | CASSALAGGDTDTQYF
TRBV5-1 | NA | CASSLTGVYGYTF
TRBV18 | NA | CASSPGHSYEQYF
TRBV11-3 | NA | CASSLVLADTGELFF
TRBV19 | NA | CASSIQAGLGTDTQYF
TRBV7-3 | NA | CASSPNSRGAAYF
TRBV25-1 | NA | CASSEYSAGDNEQFF
TRBV4-3 | NA | CASSQDRAGVGNTIYF
TRBV18 | once | CASSRSDSSYEQYF
TRBV7-9 | NA | CASSRGTGVYEQYF
TRBV6-5 | NA | CASRGTGFNEQYF
TRBV28 | once | CASSSGQGIKAFF
TRBV6-5 | NA | CASNLGLAGVNEQFF
TRBV5-1 | NA | CASSGPLSGLAYNEQFF
TRBV7-2 | NA | CASSLSLRGQGITDTQYF
TRBV4-1 | once | CASSQGQRGTNTGELFF
TRBV18 | NA | CASSPPRAGTKTQYF
TRBV7-8 | NA | CASSLSGGQETQYF
TRBV4-3 | NA | CASSQVRGQPGYEQYF